Listed here are 8 T cell receptor beta chains from one sample, sequenced in a study of beta chain features in type 1 diabetes. Study-wide results and caveats: Significant though moderate, a shortening of TCRB CDR3s appeared in all four CD4+ subsets of Type 1 diabetes patients.

Investigators reverse transcribed all isolated RNA, so they sequenced expressed TCRB transcripts. Using immunoSEQ multiplex PCR, the repertoire was profiled, and TCRdb retains in-frame clones only, with some absent. The repertoire holds 500,000 to 650,000 clones, around 12% seen once, with more than 0.1% in the top ten. These receptors have no known antigen. The sample consisted of naive CD4+ T cells from blood. The receptor set was obtained from a man aged 25 to 40 with type 1 diabetes.

In its sample, this clone was seen a few times. This sample also contains other DNA sequences that code for the same CDR3. The DNA of the CDR3 is TGTGCCAGCAGCGGACAGGGCTCTAATTCACCCCTCCACTTT. Translated, it gives CASSGQGSNSPLHF. This rearrangement joins TRBV9 to TRBJ1-6, with TRBD1 matching 7 bases. In germline, CDR1 is SGDLS, CDR2 YYNGEE. This CDR3 region has 14 residues. V lost 3 bases and J lost 6; bases outside the gene matches: 3.

Turning to this clone: Distinct nucleotide sequences in the sample also encode this CDR3. The chain employs TRBV5-6 and TRBJ1-5, with D maybe TRBD1 (6 bases). Germline V lookup: CDR1 SGHDT, CDR2 YYEEEE. Trimming removed 4 bases from V and 0 bases from J, with 11 bases in between. This CDR3 region has 15 residues. The CDR3 DNA is TGTGCCAGCAGCCTCAGGGGTCCTAGCAATCAGCCCCAGCATTTT. Protein: CASSLRGPSNQPQHF.

The CDR3 loop is CASSRSPISSRGAYEQYF. Here the CDR3 DNA reads TGTGCCAGCAGTCGATCCCCAATTAGTTCGAGGGGAGCCTACGAGCAGTACTTC. The chain links TRBV28 to TRBJ2-7, with D perhaps being TRBD1 or TRBD2 (5 bases each). CDR1 and CDR2 from the germline V gene are MDHEN and SYDVKM. The V end lost 5 bases, the J end lost 2 bases, and 25 bases lay between the germline ends. The CDR3 has 18 amino acids.

The chain links TRBV14 to TRBJ2-1; 7 bases are a match to TRBD1. This CDR3 comprises 16 residues. Germline V CDR1 and CDR2: SGHDN, FVKESK. The ends lost 1 base at V and 4 bases at J; junction bases unmatched: 7. This CDR3 reads CASSQAEGAGYNEQFF. The CDR3 DNA is TGTGCCAGCAGCCAAGCTGAGGGGGCAGGGTACAATGAGCAGTTCTTC.

This clone has a handful of counts. The CDR3 sequence: CASRPYRDRGSIEQFF. CDR3 nucleotides: TGTGCCAGCAGACCATACCGGGACAGGGGATCAATTGAGCAGTTCTTC. The V call is TRBV27, the J call TRBJ2-1, with TRBD1 identical over 10 bases. The CDR3 spans 16 residues. CDR1 MNHEY and CDR2 SMNVEV come from the germline V gene (reference sequence). V dropped 6 bases and J dropped 9; count of bases not matched to a gene: 14.

The table lists this clone with a few counts. The chain combines TRBV11-3 with TRBJ1-5; no definite D call. CDR1 SGHNT and CDR2 YENEEA come from the germline V gene. CDR3 length: 13 residues. V shed 5 bases and J shed 0 bases, with 5 bases lying between them. This CDR3 reads CASSVYSNQPQHF. The CDR3 DNA reads as TGTGCCAGCAGCGTATATAGCAATCAGCCCCAGCATTTT.

The rearrangement joins TRBV4-3 to TRBJ2-2, with a weak D call TRBD1 (6 bases). This CDR3 has 16 residues. CDR1 is LGHNA, CDR2 YSLEER, per germline. The ends were cut back, 4 bases at V and 1 base at J, with 13 bases in the middle. CDR3 sequence: CASSPGQPLNTGELFF. Written as DNA, the CDR3 is TGCGCCAGCAGCCCGGGACAACCATTGAACACCGGGGAGCTGTTTTTT.

This clone was counted between two and nine times. This chain connects TRBV9 to TRBJ1-6; 9 bases are a match to TRBD1. This CDR3 comprises 15 residues. V trimming: 4 bases; J trimming: 9 bases; junction bases outside the gene matches: 8. CDR1 SGDLS and CDR2 YYNGEE come from the germline V gene. CDR3: CASSQTGTGSSPLHF. Here the CDR3 DNA reads TGTGCCAGCAGCCAAACCGGGACAGGGTCTTCACCCCTCCACTTT.